This T cell receptor (beta chain) originates from a study of CD8+ T cells in alopecia areata. Points from the study as a whole: Lesional scalp displayed greater clonality than normal scalp, most notably in alopecia totalis/universalis.

As the sequencing template, cDNA was produced by extracting RNA and reverse transcribing it. Some clones are missing from TCRdb's copy, which holds only in-frame ones; the method was immunoSEQ multiplex PCR. The table records under 200,000 clones, approximately 62% of them present only once. Note on this clone: Its antigen is currently unknown.

The treatment here: oral pan-JAK inhibitor, 5-10 mg twice daily. The V gene's germline CDR1 is KGHSH and CDR2 LQKENI. There are 14 residues in the CDR3. The ends lost 3 bases at V and 5 bases at J; junction bases unmatched: 1. Sequences were derived from CD4+ T cells sorted from blood, sampled at week 24, from a patient treated with tofacitinib. This receptor was taken from a human donor with alopecia areata. J is TRBJ1-5 and V is TRBV18, with 10 bases fitting TRBD1. CDR3 bases: TGTGCCAGCTCACCTGACAGGGGGCATCAGCCCCAGCATTTT. Encoded protein: CASSPDRGHQPQHF.